This is a list of T cell receptor beta chains from one sample in a study of shared clonotypes between healthy human individuals. Here immunoSEQ multiplex PCR was the method, and the copy in TCRdb shows in-frame clones only, minus some. Of 2 million to 2.5 million clones listed, 85% to 95% were seen once; the top ten hold under 0.15%. Sequencing used naive CD4+ T cells sorted from blood. The receptor source for this set is a man younger than 30 in good health. The CDR3 runs from the conserved cysteine through the conserved F or W. Each record gives: J gene, D gene, clone size, V gene, CDR3 protein, CDR3 DNA. The D gene is left open where the match is weak. The listing skips clone size in some rows; elsewhere it reads once, few, many or a size class.

J gene: TRBJ2-3
D gene: TRBD1
clone size: .
V gene: TRBV7-8
CDR3 protein: CASSLRTGTSTDTQYF
CDR3 DNA: TGTGCCAGCAGCTTACGGACAGGAACTAGCACAGATACGCAGTATTTT

J gene: TRBJ2-1
D gene: TRBD1
clone size: .
V gene: TRBV5-1
CDR3 protein: CASSRTGTGGYEQFF
CDR3 DNA: TGCGCCAGCAGCCGCACCGGGACAGGGGGGTATGAGCAGTTCTTC

J gene: TRBJ1-1
D gene: .
clone size: .
V gene: TRBV7-8
CDR3 protein: CASSLLPRNTEAFF
CDR3 DNA: TGTGCCAGCAGCTTACTTCCCAGGAACACTGAAGCTTTCTTT

J gene: TRBJ1-4
D gene: .
clone size: .
V gene: TRBV5-1
CDR3 protein: CASSFGFQDKLFF
CDR3 DNA: TGCGCCAGCAGTTTTGGGTTCCAGGACAAACTGTTTTTT

J gene: TRBJ2-3
D gene: .
clone size: .
V gene: TRBV7-9
CDR3 protein: CASGGSTDTQYF
CDR3 DNA: TGTGCCAGCGGAGGTAGCACAGATACGCAGTATTTT

J gene: TRBJ1-2
D gene: .
clone size: .
V gene: TRBV10-2
CDR3 protein: CASSESPFLLLLQGYTF
CDR3 DNA: TGCGCCAGCAGTGAGTCCCCATTTTTATTACTTCTGCAGGGCTACACCTTC

J gene: TRBJ2-7
D gene: TRBD1
clone size: .
V gene: TRBV9
CDR3 protein: CASRKPGQGKYEQYF
CDR3 DNA: TGTGCCAGCAGAAAACCGGGACAGGGGAAGTACGAGCAGTACTTC

J gene: TRBJ2-1
D gene: TRBD1
clone size: .
V gene: TRBV18
CDR3 protein: CASSPGQNLYNEQFF
CDR3 DNA: TGTGCCAGCTCACCGGGACAGAATCTCTACAATGAGCAGTTCTTC

J gene: TRBJ2-5
D gene: TRBD2
clone size: once
V gene: TRBV30
CDR3 protein: CAWSGITSGGPKETQYF
CDR3 DNA: TGTGCCTGGAGTGGAATCACTAGCGGGGGGCCGAAAGAGACCCAGTACTTC

J gene: TRBJ2-3
D gene: TRBD2
clone size: .
V gene: TRBV5-1
CDR3 protein: CASSKGLAEADTQYF
CDR3 DNA: TGCGCCAGCAGCAAGGGACTAGCGGAGGCAGATACGCAGTATTTT

J gene: TRBJ1-1
D gene: TRBD1
clone size: .
V gene: TRBV30
CDR3 protein: CAWRTAGTVNTEAFF
CDR3 DNA: TGTGCCTGGAGAACCGCGGGGACAGTGAACACTGAAGCTTTCTTT

J gene: TRBJ2-5
D gene: .
clone size: .
V gene: TRBV5-1
CDR3 protein: CASRSGRQVEGLRETQYF
CDR3 DNA: TGCGCCAGCAGATCGGGAAGACAGGTCGAGGGGTTGCGTGAGACCCAGTACTTC

J gene: TRBJ2-2
D gene: TRBD1
clone size: .
V gene: TRBV27
CDR3 protein: CASSLYPGQGLTGELFF
CDR3 DNA: TGTGCCAGCAGTCTATATCCGGGACAGGGGTTAACCGGGGAGCTGTTTTTT

J gene: TRBJ2-3
D gene: .
clone size: .
V gene: TRBV7-2
CDR3 protein: CASSPVALAPTDTQYF
CDR3 DNA: TGTGCCAGCAGCCCAGTGGCGCTAGCGCCCACAGATACGCAGTATTTT

J gene: TRBJ2-3
D gene: TRBD1
clone size: .
V gene: TRBV5-4
CDR3 protein: CASSQVDRGTDTQYF
CDR3 DNA: TGTGCCAGCAGCCAAGTTGACAGGGGCACAGATACGCAGTATTTT

J gene: TRBJ1-2
D gene: .
clone size: .
V gene: TRBV28
CDR3 protein: CASSPSNTGIDYGYTF
CDR3 DNA: TGTGCCAGCAGTCCTTCAAATACAGGGATCGACTATGGCTACACCTTC

J gene: TRBJ1-4
D gene: .
clone size: .
V gene: TRBV2
CDR3 protein: CASSEALINEKLFF
CDR3 DNA: TGTGCCAGCAGTGAGGCGCTGATTAATGAAAAACTGTTTTTT

J gene: TRBJ1-2
D gene: TRBD1
clone size: .
V gene: TRBV10-3
CDR3 protein: CAISTGGGNGYTF
CDR3 DNA: TGTGCCATCAGCACAGGGGGTGGTAATGGCTACACCTTC

J gene: TRBJ2-1
D gene: TRBD1
clone size: .
V gene: TRBV11-2
CDR3 protein: CASSIRDRPNEQFF
CDR3 DNA: TGTGCCAGCAGCATCCGGGACAGACCCAATGAGCAGTTCTTC

J gene: TRBJ2-7
D gene: TRBD2
clone size: .
V gene: TRBV25-1
CDR3 protein: CASSDGGLAMYEQYF
CDR3 DNA: TGTGCCAGCAGTGACGGGGGACTAGCTATGTACGAGCAGTACTTC

J gene: TRBJ1-5
D gene: .
clone size: .
V gene: TRBV28
CDR3 protein: CASSLAGYNQPQHF
CDR3 DNA: TGTGCCAGCAGTTTAGCGGGGTACAATCAGCCCCAGCATTTT

J gene: TRBJ2-2
D gene: .
clone size: .
V gene: TRBV2
CDR3 protein: CASSLAFTGELFF
CDR3 DNA: TGTGCCAGCAGTCTAGCTTTCACCGGGGAGCTGTTTTTT

J gene: TRBJ2-5
D gene: .
clone size: .
V gene: TRBV5-1
CDR3 protein: CASSRGEQRETQYF
CDR3 DNA: TGCGCCAGCAGCCGAGGGGAACAGCGGGAGACCCAGTACTTC

J gene: TRBJ1-1
D gene: .
clone size: .
V gene: TRBV10-1
CDR3 protein: CASSEEGTIPFF
CDR3 DNA: TGCGCCAGCAGTGAGGAGGGGACGATACCTTTCTTT

J gene: TRBJ1-4
D gene: TRBD1
clone size: .
V gene: TRBV18
CDR3 protein: CASSSSGGTNEKLFF
CDR3 DNA: TGTGCCAGCTCATCCTCAGGGGGCACTAATGAAAAACTGTTTTTT

J gene: TRBJ1-2
D gene: TRBD1
clone size: .
V gene: TRBV19
CDR3 protein: CASKVGQGYGYTF
CDR3 DNA: TGTGCCAGTAAGGTGGGACAGGGCTATGGCTACACCTTC